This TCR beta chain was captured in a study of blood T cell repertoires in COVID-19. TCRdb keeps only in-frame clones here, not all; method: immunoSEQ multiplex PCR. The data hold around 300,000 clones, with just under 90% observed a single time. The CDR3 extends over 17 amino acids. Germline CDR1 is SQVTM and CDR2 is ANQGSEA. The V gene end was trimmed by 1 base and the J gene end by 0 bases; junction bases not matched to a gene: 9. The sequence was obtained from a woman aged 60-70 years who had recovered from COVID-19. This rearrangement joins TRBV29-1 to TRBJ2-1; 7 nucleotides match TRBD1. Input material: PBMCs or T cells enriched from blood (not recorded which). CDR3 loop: CSVEGYRGQSSYNEQFF. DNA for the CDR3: TGCAGCGTTGAAGGGTACAGGGGTCAGAGCTCCTACAATGAGCAGTTCTTC.